This is a list of T cell receptor beta chains from one sample in a study of Ad26.COV2.S vaccination and SARS-CoV-2 variants. Libraries were prepared by immunoSEQ multiplex PCR; TCRdb keeps only in-frame clonotypes and omits some of them. Seen here are about 420,000 clones, approximately 88% observed once, and the top ten hold 3.6%. This specimen was peripheral blood, taken in a trial of Ad26.COV2.S vaccine versus placebo. The receptors come from a person aged 18-65 years who received the Ad26.COV2.S COVID-19 vaccine or a placebo. The conserved cysteine and the conserved F or W are not part of the CDR3 here. A D gene is named only where the DNA matches it firmly. Clone sizes are given selectively: once, few, many, or a class where the clone is expanded.

CDR3 protein: ASSPHGLAGVSSYNEQF
clone size: NA
J gene: TRBJ2-1
V gene: TRBV9
D gene: TRBD2

CDR3 protein: ASSETAPSGTEAF
clone size: NA
J gene: TRBJ1-1
V gene: TRBV5-6
D gene: NA

CDR3 protein: ASSEAGPFEQF
clone size: NA
J gene: TRBJ2-1
V gene: TRBV6-1
D gene: NA

CDR3 protein: ATSDQGTSGGASTDTQY
clone size: NA
J gene: TRBJ2-3
V gene: TRBV24-1
D gene: TRBD2

CDR3 protein: ASSPDSGAYNSPLH
clone size: NA
J gene: TRBJ1-6
V gene: TRBV11-2
D gene: NA

CDR3 protein: ASSQARGQPQH
clone size: NA
J gene: TRBJ1-5
V gene: TRBV14
D gene: NA

CDR3 protein: ASSFSGENYEQY
clone size: NA
J gene: TRBJ2-7
V gene: TRBV13
D gene: TRBD2

CDR3 protein: ASSPQGGVLHEQF
clone size: NA
J gene: TRBJ2-1
V gene: TRBV7-8
D gene: NA

CDR3 protein: ASSSYGGDTQY
clone size: NA
J gene: TRBJ2-3
V gene: TRBV5-4
D gene: NA

CDR3 protein: ASSPTGQGGPNEKLF
clone size: NA
J gene: TRBJ1-4
V gene: TRBV18
D gene: TRBD1

CDR3 protein: ASSPSPGPNYGYT
clone size: NA
J gene: TRBJ1-2
V gene: TRBV5-1
D gene: NA

CDR3 protein: ASSLYGARYGYT
clone size: NA
J gene: TRBJ1-2
V gene: TRBV14
D gene: NA

CDR3 protein: ASSQGAAPNTGELF
clone size: NA
J gene: TRBJ2-2
V gene: TRBV3-1/TRBV3-2
D gene: NA

CDR3 protein: ASMRATYEQY
clone size: NA
J gene: TRBJ2-7
V gene: TRBV28
D gene: NA

CDR3 protein: ASSSFNTEAF
clone size: NA
J gene: TRBJ1-1
V gene: TRBV19
D gene: NA

CDR3 protein: ASSFLGAGETQY
clone size: NA
J gene: TRBJ2-5
V gene: TRBV5-6
D gene: NA

CDR3 protein: ASSVAFRSGDEQY
clone size: few
J gene: TRBJ2-7
V gene: TRBV9
D gene: NA

CDR3 protein: ASSLLAMGTGELF
clone size: once
J gene: TRBJ2-2
V gene: TRBV7-9
D gene: NA

CDR3 protein: ASSQAVSPGGGEQY
clone size: NA
J gene: TRBJ2-7
V gene: TRBV4-3
D gene: NA

CDR3 protein: ASKGNSGNTIY
clone size: NA
J gene: TRBJ1-3
V gene: TRBV2
D gene: NA

CDR3 protein: ASSQEPNEKLF
clone size: NA
J gene: TRBJ1-4
V gene: TRBV6-4
D gene: NA

CDR3 protein: ATSDSPGQGAYEQY
clone size: NA
J gene: TRBJ2-7
V gene: TRBV24-1
D gene: TRBD1

CDR3 protein: ASSQGQGTNQPQH
clone size: NA
J gene: TRBJ1-5
V gene: TRBV4-3
D gene: TRBD1

CDR3 protein: ASRTDIGGDT
clone size: NA
J gene: TRBJ1-2
V gene: TRBV5-4
D gene: NA

CDR3 protein: ASSLSRPANTGELF
clone size: NA
J gene: TRBJ2-2
V gene: TRBV7-6
D gene: NA

CDR3 protein: ASSFGSTSTDTQY
clone size: once
J gene: TRBJ2-3
V gene: TRBV5-4
D gene: NA

CDR3 protein: ASSLTTGGGYT
clone size: NA
J gene: TRBJ1-2
V gene: TRBV12-3/TRBV12-4
D gene: TRBD1

CDR3 protein: ASTFSTEAF
clone size: NA
J gene: TRBJ1-1
V gene: TRBV12-3/TRBV12-4
D gene: NA

CDR3 protein: ASRTGRGTVPLH
clone size: NA
J gene: TRBJ1-6
V gene: TRBV28
D gene: TRBD1

CDR3 protein: ASSIVGQAYEQY
clone size: NA
J gene: TRBJ2-7
V gene: TRBV19
D gene: TRBD1

CDR3 protein: ASSFPGAGGGELF
clone size: NA
J gene: TRBJ2-2
V gene: TRBV27
D gene: TRBD2

CDR3 protein: ASSFGARLSSYNEQF
clone size: NA
J gene: TRBJ2-1
V gene: TRBV5-1
D gene: NA

CDR3 protein: ASTDRVQDSPLH
clone size: NA
J gene: TRBJ1-6
V gene: TRBV7-2
D gene: TRBD1

CDR3 protein: ASSFSTDNTIY
clone size: NA
J gene: TRBJ1-3
V gene: TRBV13
D gene: NA

CDR3 protein: ASSEHSGGKETQY
clone size: NA
J gene: TRBJ2-5
V gene: TRBV5-4
D gene: NA

CDR3 protein: ASSWGGAGEPYGEAF
clone size: NA
J gene: TRBJ1-1
V gene: TRBV27
D gene: NA

CDR3 protein: ASSQDPRAGGPGEQF
clone size: once
J gene: TRBJ2-1
V gene: TRBV4-3
D gene: TRBD2

CDR3 protein: ASSNTASSYEQY
clone size: once
J gene: TRBJ2-7
V gene: TRBV7-9
D gene: NA

CDR3 protein: ASTPQGGDQETQY
clone size: NA
J gene: TRBJ2-5
V gene: TRBV6-5
D gene: NA

CDR3 protein: ASSSRDRASGELF
clone size: NA
J gene: TRBJ2-2
V gene: TRBV11-3
D gene: TRBD1

CDR3 protein: ASSPRDGNEKLF
clone size: NA
J gene: TRBJ1-4
V gene: TRBV5-1
D gene: NA

CDR3 protein: ASSPNQETQY
clone size: NA
J gene: TRBJ2-5
V gene: TRBV19
D gene: NA

CDR3 protein: SVETGLVGNTIY
clone size: NA
J gene: TRBJ1-3
V gene: TRBV29-1
D gene: TRBD1

CDR3 protein: ASSIRPAQGDSPLH
clone size: NA
J gene: TRBJ1-6
V gene: TRBV19
D gene: NA

CDR3 protein: ASSFLYTYEQY
clone size: NA
J gene: TRBJ2-7
V gene: TRBV28
D gene: NA

CDR3 protein: ATSELTLRGRDEQF
clone size: NA
J gene: TRBJ2-1
V gene: TRBV24-1
D gene: TRBD2

CDR3 protein: ASSESQGQDTQY
clone size: NA
J gene: TRBJ2-3
V gene: TRBV10-1
D gene: NA

CDR3 protein: ASSPWGGTSYEQY
clone size: few
J gene: TRBJ2-7
V gene: TRBV3-1/TRBV3-2
D gene: TRBD2

CDR3 protein: ASSWSPGSRETQY
clone size: NA
J gene: TRBJ2-5
V gene: TRBV5-6
D gene: NA

CDR3 protein: AWSVWTGLREQY
clone size: NA
J gene: TRBJ2-7
V gene: TRBV30
D gene: TRBD1

CDR3 protein: ASSQERERPQH
clone size: NA
J gene: TRBJ1-5
V gene: TRBV3-1/TRBV3-2
D gene: NA

CDR3 protein: ASSFTGADTQY
clone size: NA
J gene: TRBJ2-3
V gene: TRBV27
D gene: TRBD1

CDR3 protein: ASSLSGQRNQPQH
clone size: NA
J gene: TRBJ1-5
V gene: TRBV5-1
D gene: NA

CDR3 protein: ASSFQKDTEAF
clone size: NA
J gene: TRBJ1-1
V gene: TRBV6-5
D gene: NA

CDR3 protein: ATSAPAGTGDPHEQY
clone size: NA
J gene: TRBJ2-7
V gene: TRBV24-1
D gene: TRBD1

CDR3 protein: ASSRNGAGQERDNEQF
clone size: NA
J gene: TRBJ2-1
V gene: TRBV21-1
D gene: NA

CDR3 protein: ASSFSWGQEYTGELF
clone size: NA
J gene: TRBJ2-2
V gene: TRBV28
D gene: TRBD1

CDR3 protein: ASIPMDGWSGNTIY
clone size: NA
J gene: TRBJ1-3
V gene: TRBV7-2
D gene: NA

CDR3 protein: ASSPRPTTNEKLF
clone size: NA
J gene: TRBJ1-4
V gene: TRBV9
D gene: NA